One sample yielded the 8 T cell receptor beta chains listed below, sequenced in a study of graft-versus-host responses after intestinal transplantation. This table comes from immunoSEQ multiplex PCR, and its TCRdb copy is limited to in-frame clones, with some not included. The sample shows nearly 100,000 clones, 90% of them seen only once. The sample in question was PBMCs, obtained about 440 days after intestinal transplant. The receptors were gathered from a human patient who received an intestinal transplant, so some T cells may come from the graft donor.

The chain is built from TRBV7-9 and TRBJ2-1, with unresolved D. Germline loops: CDR1 SEHNR, CDR2 FQNEAQ (reference sequence). With 5 bases removed from V and 8 bases from J, the gap between germline ends came to 16 bases. There are 14 residues in the CDR3. CDR3 coding DNA: TGTGCCAGCAGCACACATGGACGAGCCCATGAGCAGTTCTTC. Translation gives CASSTHGRAHEQFF.

The gene calls are TRBV5-6 and TRBJ2-7; a weak D match, TRBD1 (6 bases). The CDR3 is made up of 12 amino acids. Trimming cost V 6 bases and J 2 bases, with 9 bases left between them. Germline values: CDR1 SGHDT, CDR2 YYEEEE. CDR3 loop: CASTRDTYEQYF. CDR3 bases: TGTGCCAGCACCCGGGACACCTACGAGCAGTACTTC.

The J gene is TRBJ1-2, the V gene TRBV2, with D maybe TRBD1 (6 bases). The germline gives CDR1 SNHLY, CDR2 FYNNEI. Trimming took 4 bases from V and 1 from J, leaving 10 bases between them. The CDR3 totals 14 residues. This chain's CDR3 is CASSVPGVNYGYTF. The CDR3 nucleotides are TGTGCCAGCAGTGTACCAGGGGTTAACTATGGCTACACCTTC.

The rearrangement links TRBV5-6 to TRBJ2-3; D call uncertain. CDR3 length equals 12 residues. Trimming left V 3 bases short and J 6 bases short, with 8 bases between. Germline V gene data show CDR1 as SGHDT and CDR2 as YYEEEE. The CDR3 loop is CASSSGPDTQYF. CDR3 DNA sequence: TGTGCCAGCAGCTCTGGACCTGATACGCAGTATTTT.

The chain joins TRBV7-9 to TRBJ2-7; tentative D call: TRBD1 (6 bases). Germline CDR1 reads SEHNR; CDR2 reads FQNEAQ (reference sequence). V lost 5 bases, J lost 1 base, and 15 bases lay in between. CDR3 size: 15 residues. The CDR3 DNA sequence: TGTGCCAGCAGCCAGGGGCCTTGGCTGTCCTACGAGCAGTACTTC. It codes for CASSQGPWLSYEQYF.

The J gene is TRBJ2-7, the V gene TRBV7-9; D is undetermined. CDR3 length equals 14 residues. V was cut by 1 base and J by 5 bases, with 12 bases left in between. Germline loops: CDR1 SEHNR, CDR2 FQNEAQ (reference sequence). The CDR3 is CASSLGGGTHEQYF. The CDR3 region has the DNA TGTGCCAGCAGCTTAGGGGGTGGTACCCACGAGCAGTACTTC.

The chain's CDR3 is CAIRGTIQETQYF. The CDR3, as DNA: TGTGCCATCAGGGGGACCATACAAGAGACCCAGTACTTC. The chain is built from TRBV10-3 and TRBJ2-5; the D gene could be TRBD1 or TRBD2 (5 bases each). Trimming cost V 6 bases and J 2 bases, with 10 bases left between them. Germline CDR1 and CDR2: ENHRY and SYGVKD. This CDR3 spans 13 amino acids.

The V call is TRBV11-2, the J call TRBJ2-2, with D uncertain. CDR1 and CDR2 (germline): SGHAT, FQNNGV. The V and J ends lost 6 bases and 1 base respectively, with 15 bases between them. This CDR3 contains 16 residues. The DNA for the CDR3 is TGTGCCAGCAGTTCCCGACTCTCAAGGAACACCGGGGAGCTGTTTTTT. Translation: CASSSRLSRNTGELFF.